The 18 T cell receptor beta chains presented below share a single source sample, sequenced in a study of T-cell reconstitution after alpha-beta-depleted transplantation in children. Molecular barcoding with unique molecular identifiers was used for the TCRbeta library. TCRdb redid the calling of the PCR reads with MiXCR, one entry per CDR3 protein. In the table there are roughly 790,000 distinct CDR3 sequences, about 15% of which are singletons. The input for sequencing was PBMCs, mostly from graft donor cells, taken 360 days after TCRalphabeta/CD19-depleted stem cell transplant. These TCRs come from a male patient between 10 and 17 years old who had a stem cell transplant for acute lymphoblastic leukemia, so the T cells may come from the graft donor.

The rearrangement uses TRBV19 and TRBJ2-4; D is undetermined. The V and J ends lost 8 bases and 3 bases respectively, with 11 bases between them. This CDR3 spans 13 amino acids. The germline V gene has CDR1 LNHDA and CDR2 SQIVND (reference sequence). The CDR3 sequence is CASGKPGKNIQYF. The CDR3 DNA is TGTGCCAGTGGTAAGCCGGGCAAAAACATTCAGTACTTC.

The chain uses TRBV7-6 and TRBJ2-1; 7 bases align to TRBD2. Germline assignment: CDR1 SGHVS and CDR2 FNYEAQ. Trimming cost V 5 bases and J 8 bases; bases outside gene matches: 15. The CDR3 covers 16 residues. The CDR3 region has the DNA TGTGCCAGCAGCCCGGCCGAGAGCGGGATTGCCGATGAGCAGTTCTTC. This encodes CASSPAESGIADEQFF.

This clonotype appeared many times. The chain recombines TRBV10-3 with TRBJ2-3; D is uncertain. This CDR3 is 14 amino acids long. Trimming removed 0 bases from V and 0 bases from J, with 4 bases in between. The germline CDR1 and CDR2 sequences are ENHRY and SYGVKD. The CDR3 region is CAISESKSTDTQYF. CDR3 in DNA: TGTGCCATCAGTGAGTCGAAGAGCACAGATACGCAGTATTTT.

This clonotype has more than one count but fewer than ten. The chain couples TRBV25-1 to TRBJ2-6, with D hard to call. The CDR3 has 13 residues. Germline CDR1 reads MGHDK; CDR2 reads SYGVNS. Trimming took 4 bases from V and 2 from J, leaving 3 bases between them. CDR3: CASSATGANVLTF. CDR3 sequence (DNA): TGTGCCAGCAGTGCTACTGGGGCCAACGTCCTGACTTTC.

The CDR3 loop is CASSVGPSDPGLAFEGEETQYF. CDR3 in DNA: TGTGCCAGCAGCGTAGGACCATCCGACCCGGGACTAGCGTTCGAGGGAGAAGAGACCCAGTACTTC. This rearrangement joins TRBV9 to TRBJ2-5; 10 bases fit TRBD2. J lost 3 bases, V lost 0 bases, and 23 bases had no gene match. This CDR3 region has 22 residues. The germline CDR1 and CDR2 sequences are SGDLS and YYNGEE.

This clonotype was seen many times. The chain joins TRBV15 to TRBJ1-1; D is undetermined. The V end was cut by 0 bases, the J end by 11 bases, with 19 bases between. Germline loops: CDR1 LNHNV, CDR2 YYDKDF (reference sequence). This CDR3 region has 15 residues. The CDR3 is CATSRDPSRGIGAFF. As DNA, the CDR3 is TGTGCCACCAGCAGAGATCCCTCTCGGGGAATCGGGGCTTTCTTT.

CDR3 coding DNA: TGTGCCAGCAGTGATATCGGGGTACCCCACGAGCAGTACTTC. Translated, it gives CASSDIGVPHEQYF. This chain joins TRBV25-1 and TRBJ2-7; TRBD2 is a possible D gene (5 bases). Germline assignment: CDR1 MGHDK and CDR2 SYGVNS. This CDR3 spans 14 amino acids. V was shortened by 3 bases and J by 5 bases, with 14 bases between the two germline ends.

This clonotype appeared a few times. The chain is built from TRBV5-1 and TRBJ2-2; possibly TRBD2 for D (5 bases). The germline gives CDR1 SGHRS, CDR2 YFSETQ. V lost 4 bases, J lost 4 bases, and 11 bases lay in between. This CDR3 region has 14 residues. CDR3 loop: CASSLNGVTGELFF. The CDR3 DNA reads as TGCGCCAGCAGCCTAAACGGGGTCACCGGGGAGCTGTTTTTT.

This clonotype was seen a handful of times. The J gene is TRBJ2-7, the V gene TRBV6-1, with 7 bases lining up with TRBD1. The CDR3 contains 14 residues. V gave up 8 bases and J gave up 2 bases; unmatched junction bases: 9. Germline assignment: CDR1 MNHNS and CDR2 SASEGT. The CDR3 protein is CASYQQGSPYEQYF. CDR3 DNA: TGTGCCAGCTATCAACAGGGGTCCCCCTACGAGCAGTACTTC.

In this sample, this clonotype turned up a few times. V usage is TRBV15 and J usage is TRBJ1-5, with D possibly TRBD1 on 6 matching bases. The CDR3 loop spans 16 amino acids. V was pared by 6 bases and J by 0 bases, with 15 bases between. Per germline, CDR1 LNHNV and CDR2 YYDKDF (reference sequence). CDR3 sequence: CATSGYRGYSNQPQHF. CDR3 nucleotide sequence: TGTGCCACCAGTGGGTATAGGGGGTATAGCAATCAGCCCCAGCATTTT.

The chain carries TRBV9 and TRBJ2-2; D unclear. Germline lookup yields CDR1 SGDLS and CDR2 YYNGEE. The CDR3 is made up of 15 amino acids. The V gene lost 7 bases and the J gene lost 2 bases, with 15 bases spanning the gap. CDR3 loop: CASFWAETNTGELFF. CDR3 sequence (DNA): TGTGCCAGCTTCTGGGCCGAGACTAACACCGGGGAGCTGTTTTTT.

This clonotype was observed at least ten times. The chain has TRBV29-1 and TRBJ2-1; 10 bases are shared with TRBD2. Germline loops: CDR1 SQVTM, CDR2 ANQGSEA. The CDR3 spans 16 residues. V lost 5 bases, J lost 2 bases, and 9 bases stayed unmatched. The CDR3 is CSVKGLADGPYNEQFF. DNA of the CDR3: TGCAGCGTTAAAGGACTAGCGGATGGCCCCTACAATGAGCAGTTCTTC.

This chain connects TRBV3-1 to TRBJ2-1; no clear D gene. With 1 base removed from V and 0 bases from J, the gap between germline ends came to 10 bases. The length of the CDR3 is 16 residues. Germline V gives CDR1 LGHDT, CDR2 YNNKEL (reference sequence). The CDR3 reads CASSQALTDSYNEQFF. The CDR3 DNA reads TGTGCCAGCAGCCAAGCGTTGACGGACTCCTACAATGAGCAGTTCTTC.

This chain links TRBV28 with TRBJ2-5, with D hard to call. Germline CDR1 is MDHEN and CDR2 is SYDVKM. The CDR3 sequence is 15 residues long. Trimming shortened V by 1 base and J by 5 bases, and 14 bases separated the two germline ends. CDR3 amino acids: CASSLYGKVLETQYF. Written as DNA, the CDR3 is TGTGCCAGCAGTTTATATGGGAAGGTGTTGGAGACCCAGTACTTC.

This clonotype has at least ten counts. The chain employs TRBV5-1 and TRBJ1-5, with TRBD1 as a possible D gene (6 bases). Trimming removed 0 bases at V and 5 bases at J, with 6 bases between. The CDR3 spans 13 residues. CDR1 is SGHRS and CDR2 is YFSETQ in the germline V gene. CDR3 nucleotides: TGCGCCAGCAGCTTGGGACAGGATCAGCCCCAGCATTTT. Translating gives CASSLGQDQPQHF.

This clonotype was recorded a few times. The V gene is TRBV9, the J gene TRBJ2-3; tentative D call: TRBD1 (6 bases). This CDR3 is built from 19 residues. In germline, CDR1 is SGDLS, CDR2 YYNGEE. Trimming shortened V by 0 bases and J by 2 bases, and 22 bases separated the two germline ends. CDR3 nucleotides: TGTGCCAGCAGCGTAGAACCGTCATCGGGCAGGGGCCTCACAGATACGCAGTATTTT. The encoded protein is CASSVEPSSGRGLTDTQYF.

In its sample, this clonotype was seen many times. The chain combines TRBV7-9 with TRBJ2-1, with a tentative D call TRBD2 (6 bases). V was trimmed by 6 bases and J by 2 bases, leaving 14 bases between them. CDR1 SEHNR and CDR2 FQNEAQ come from the germline V gene (reference sequence). The CDR3 covers 15 residues. Here the CDR3 reads CASRPRERTYNEQFF. The CDR3 region has the DNA TGTGCCAGCAGACCACGGGAGCGGACCTACAATGAGCAGTTCTTC.

This clonotype was counted many times. The chain uses TRBV29-1 and TRBJ2-3; 9 nucleotides line up with TRBD1. CDR3 length equals 15 residues. In germline, CDR1 is SQVTM, CDR2 ANQGSEA. Losses at the gene ends were 6 bases for V and 2 bases for J; bases not matched to a gene: 9. DNA of the CDR3: TGCAGCGTCGATAGGACAGGGGCGTCCACAGATACGCAGTATTTT. Amino acid sequence: CSVDRTGASTDTQYF.